A selection of T cell receptor beta chains follows, all from one sample in a study of blood T cell repertoires in COVID-19. Here immunoSEQ multiplex PCR was the method, and the copy in TCRdb shows in-frame clones only, minus some. The sample records approximately 330,000 clones, around nine tenths being singletons. Sequenced material: peripheral blood. Receptors originate from a woman aged 50 to 65 with active or convalescent COVID-19. The CDR3 runs from the conserved cysteine through the conserved F or W. The D gene is left open where the match is weak. Clone size, where shown, is once, few, many, or a class for clones that have expanded.

>15|TRBV19|TRBJ2-3|NA|NA
TGTGCCAGCGAATCCGGCGGGGTGGGTACAGATACGCAGTATTTT
CASESGGVGTDTQYF
>21|TRBV21-1|TRBJ1-1|NA|NA
TGTGCCAGCAGCAAAGATAGGGCGGGCCAGAGCGGTGGTTGCGGTGGCACTGAAGCTTTCTTT
CASSKDRAGQSGGCGGTEAFF
>18|TRBV6-1|TRBJ2-7|NA|TRBD2
TGTGCCAGCAGTGTTGCTAGCGGGAGTTTAATACCCGGCTACGAGCAGTACTTC
CASSVASGSLIPGYEQYF
>15|TRBV27|TRBJ1-1|once|NA
TGTGCCAGCAGTTTGGACATCAACATGAACACTGAAGCTTTCTTT
CASSLDINMNTEAFF
>14|TRBV19|TRBJ1-2|once|NA
TGTGCCAGTAGTATAGGCCGGGGGAACTATGGCTACACCTTC
CASSIGRGNYGYTF
>16|TRBV20-1|TRBJ2-1|NA|TRBD2
TGCAGTGCTAGTTCGGCTAGCGGGGGTGTATACAATGAGCAGTTCTTC
CSASSASGGVYNEQFF
>16|TRBV28|TRBJ2-5|few|TRBD2
TGTGCCAGCAGTGGCGTATTAGCGGGAGGTGGCGAGACCCAGTACTTC
CASSGVLAGGGETQYF
>16|TRBV3-1/TRBV3-2|TRBJ2-1|NA|TRBD2
TGTGCCAGCAGCCCCCTGGCTAGCGGGAGTGGGAATGAGCAGTTCTTC
CASSPLASGSGNEQFF
>16|TRBV5-4|TRBJ2-3|NA|TRBD2
TGTGCCAGCAGCCCGATCCAGCGGGGGGGAACAGATACGCAGTATTTT
CASSPIQRGGTDTQYF
>13|TRBV28|TRBJ2-5|NA|NA
TGTGCCAGCAGTTTGCCAGGGGAAGAGACCCAGTACTTC
CASSLPGEETQYF
>12|TRBV14|TRBJ1-6|NA|NA
TGTGCCAGCAGCCAAGTAGCTTCACCCCTCCACTTT
CASSQVASPLHF
>16|TRBV5-1|TRBJ2-5|NA|TRBD2
TGCGCCAGCAGCTTGTCAATAGCGGGGGGACAAGAGACCCAGTACTTC
CASSLSIAGGQETQYF
>16|TRBV5-4|TRBJ2-1|NA|TRBD1
TGTGCCAGCAGCTTGGGACAGGGGACCCCTTACAATGAGCAGTTCTTC
CASSLGQGTPYNEQFF
>13|TRBV28|TRBJ1-1|NA|NA
TGTGCCAGCATGCGGGGAGGGAACACTGAAGCTTTCTTT
CASMRGGNTEAFF
>15|TRBV5-4|TRBJ1-1|NA|NA
TGTGCCAGCAGCTTCCGCGCTTCCCCCTCGGTAGAGGCTTTCTTT
CASSFRASPSVEAFF
>15|TRBV29-1|TRBJ2-5|NA|NA
TGCAGCGTTGAAGGCCCGGGGACTTTTCAAGAGACCCAGTACTTC
CSVEGPGTFQETQYF
>13|TRBV30|TRBJ1-2|NA|NA
TGTGCCTGGAGTGTAGGGGCAGGGGATGGCTACACCTTC
CAWSVGAGDGYTF
>14|TRBV6-2/TRBV6-3|TRBJ1-2|NA|NA
TGTGCCAGCAGTAGCCTCCGGGTTATCTATGGCTACACCTTC
CASSSLRVIYGYTF
>13|TRBV7-2|TRBJ1-1|NA|TRBD1
TGTGCCAGCAGCTTTGGGACAGTGCTTGAAGCTTTCTTT
CASSFGTVLEAFF
>13|TRBV27|TRBJ2-5|NA|TRBD2
TGTGCCAGCAACCTAGCGGGGGAAGAGACCCAGTACTTC
CASNLAGEETQYF
>16|TRBV4-3|TRBJ2-2|once|NA
TGCGCCAGCAGCCAAGAAACCCTTCGGTATACCGGGGAGCTGTTTTTT
CASSQETLRYTGELFF
>14|TRBV29-1|TRBJ1-2|NA|TRBD1
TGCAGCGTTGAAGTTGGACAGGGTTCCTATGGCTACACCTTC
CSVEVGQGSYGYTF
>14|TRBV6-1|TRBJ1-3|NA|NA
TGTGCCAGCAGTGAAGCAGGAGGGGTAAACACCATATATTTT
CASSEAGGVNTIYF
>13|TRBV10-3|TRBJ1-3|once|NA
TGTGCCATCAATGACCTCTCTGGAAACACCATATATTTT
CAINDLSGNTIYF
>15|TRBV28|TRBJ1-6|NA|TRBD1
TGTGCCAGCAGGGCCCCACAGGGGCTTAATTCACCCCTCCACTTT
CASRAPQGLNSPLHF
>14|TRBV19|TRBJ2-3|NA|TRBD1
TGTGCCAGTAGTATCCGACAGGGAACAGATACGCAGTATTTT
CASSIRQGTDTQYF
>16|TRBV7-2|TRBJ2-3|NA|TRBD2
TGTGCCAGCAGCTTCTCGGGACTAGCGGGAGCAGATACGCAGTATTTT
CASSFSGLAGADTQYF
>15|TRBV13|TRBJ1-2|NA|NA
TGTGCCAGCAGCTCCCGACAGGAACTAGGCTATGGCTACACCTTC
CASSSRQELGYGYTF
>14|TRBV9|TRBJ2-1|NA|NA
TGTGCCAGCAGCGAGCTTGGCTCCTACAATGAGCAGTTCTTC
CASSELGSYNEQFF
>15|TRBV2|TRBJ1-5|NA|NA
TGTGCCAGCAGTCCAATAGGGGGTATCAATCAGCTCCAGCATTTT
CASSPIGGINQLQHF
>12|TRBV7-2|TRBJ1-1|NA|NA
TGTGCCAGCAGCAAGCAGGGCATTGAAGCTTTCTTT
CASSKQGIEAFF
>14|TRBV28|TRBJ2-2|NA|NA
TGTGCCAGCAGTTCCCGGGACACCCACGGGGAGCTGTTTTTT
CASSSRDTHGELFF
>19|TRBV19|TRBJ2-3|NA|TRBD1
TGTGCCAGTAGTAAAAACCCATTATCGGACAGGGGCAGCACAGATACGCAGTATTTT
CASSKNPLSDRGSTDTQYF
>14|TRBV6-2/TRBV6-3|TRBJ2-7|few|TRBD2
TGTGCCAGCAGTTACGGAGCGGGACCTTTGGAGCAGTACTTC
CASSYGAGPLEQYF
>16|TRBV9|TRBJ2-1|NA|TRBD1
TGTGCCAGCAGCGGGGACAGAGGGGTGGCCCTCGTTGAGCAGTTCTTC
CASSGDRGVALVEQFF
>13|TRBV6-1|TRBJ1-6|NA|NA
TGTGCCAGCAGTGAAACGGTAGCCTCACCCCTCCACTTT
CASSETVASPLHF
>16|TRBV18|TRBJ1-3|NA|NA
TGTGCCAGCTCACCACCTAATTCCGGCTCTGGAAACACCATATATTTT
CASSPPNSGSGNTIYF
>16|TRBV2|TRBJ1-5|NA|TRBD1
TGTGCCAGCAGTGAAACATGGACAGGGGTTGGGGGTCCCCAGCATTTT
CASSETWTGVGGPQHF
>13|TRBV27|TRBJ2-1|NA|TRBD1
TGTGCCAGCAGTGAACAGGGGGCTAATGAGCAGTTCTTC
CASSEQGANEQFF
>16|TRBV7-2|TRBJ2-7|NA|NA
TGTGCCAGCAGCCATATCCCTTCCATGGGGGCCGACGAGCAGTACTTC
CASSHIPSMGADEQYF
>15|TRBV5-5|TRBJ1-5|NA|NA
TGTGCCAGCAGCTTGGGGGAGGGCAGTCGTGGCCCCCAGCATTTT
CASSLGEGSRGPQHF
>13|TRBV10-3|TRBJ1-5|NA|NA
TGTGCCATCAGCCGGGACATCGGCCAGCCCCAGCATTTT
CAISRDIGQPQHF
>16|TRBV10-3|TRBJ2-3|NA|NA
TGTGCCATCAGGCGGGGAGGTAGCGGCACCACAGATACGCAGTATTTT
CAIRRGGSGTTDTQYF
>16|TRBV9|TRBJ2-2|few|TRBD2
TGTGCCAGCAGCGTTTGGGCTAGCGGGAGTACCGGGGAGCTGTTTTTT
CASSVWASGSTGELFF
>13|TRBV6-6|TRBJ1-6|NA|NA
TGTGCCCAATCGGAGGCCAGCAATTCACCCCTCCACTTT
CAQSEASNSPLHF
>14|TRBV4-1|TRBJ1-1|NA|NA
TGCGCCAGCAGCCCCCGAGGGGGTGGGGGCGAGGCTTTCTTT
CASSPRGGGGEAFF
>15|TRBV27|TRBJ2-7|NA|TRBD2
TGTGCCAGCAGTTCGACTAGCGGGAACTCCTACGAGCAGTACTTC
CASSSTSGNSYEQYF
>16|TRBV5-5|TRBJ1-1|NA|TRBD1
TGTGCCAGCAGCTTGGGGGCCGGGACAGGGAGGACTGAAGCTTTCTTT
CASSLGAGTGRTEAFF
>12|TRBV27|TRBJ2-7|few|NA
TGTGCCAGCAGACAACAGGGCTACGAGCAGTACTTC
CASRQQGYEQYF
>17|TRBV10-3|TRBJ2-5|NA|TRBD1
TGTGCCATCAGTCCCGGGACAGGGATTAGGAAGGGGGAGACCCAGTACTTC
CAISPGTGIRKGETQYF
>15|TRBV7-9|TRBJ1-6|NA|TRBD1
TGTGCCAGCAGCTCCTCCGACAGGGCCCATTCACCCCTCCACTTT
CASSSSDRAHSPLHF